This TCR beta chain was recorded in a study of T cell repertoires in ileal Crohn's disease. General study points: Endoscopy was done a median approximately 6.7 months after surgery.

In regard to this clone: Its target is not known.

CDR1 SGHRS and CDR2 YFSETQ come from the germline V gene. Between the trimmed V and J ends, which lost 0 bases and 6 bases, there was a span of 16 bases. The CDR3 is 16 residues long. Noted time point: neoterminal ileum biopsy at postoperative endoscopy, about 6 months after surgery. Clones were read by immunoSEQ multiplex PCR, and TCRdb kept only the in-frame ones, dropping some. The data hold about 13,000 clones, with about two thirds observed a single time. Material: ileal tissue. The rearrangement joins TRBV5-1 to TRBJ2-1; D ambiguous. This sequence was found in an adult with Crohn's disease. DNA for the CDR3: TGCGCCAGCAGCTTGGAGGTGGGTGCAGGCCTCAATGAGCAGTTCTTC. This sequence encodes CASSLEVGAGLNEQFF.